The 11 T cell receptor beta chains given below trace back to one sample, sequenced in a study of T cells in Graves' hyperthyroidism and ophthalmopathy. Amplification targeted TCR beta CDR3 regions from RNA transcripts. The TCR CDR3 first-round RT-PCR relied on the HTBI primer set. TCRdb ran MiXCR on the multiplex PCR reads and lists one entry per CDR3 protein. The sample carries about 400,000 distinct CDR3 sequences, 14% recorded once. The sequencing input was blood. The receptors derive from a woman younger than 45 with Graves' ophthalmopathy.

This clonotype has at least ten counts. This chain joins TRBV12-3 or TRBV12-4 and TRBJ2-7; perhaps TRBD1 as D (5 bases). The V and J ends lost 3 bases and 3 bases respectively, with 12 bases between them. CDR3 size: 14 residues. CDR3 protein: CASSLTVGDYEQYF. In nucleotides, the CDR3 is TGTGCCAGCAGTTTGACAGTTGGCGACTACGAGCAGTACTTC.

This clonotype was observed many times. This chain joins TRBV2 and TRBJ2-7; D possibly corresponds to TRBD2 (6 bases). CDR3 length: 14 residues. V lost 8 bases to trimming and J lost 5 bases, with 19 bases between them. Germline assignment: CDR1 SNHLY and CDR2 FYNNEI. The chain's CDR3 is CASGLMDARDEQYF. The CDR3 coding sequence is TGTGCCAGCGGACTAATGGATGCGAGGGACGAGCAGTACTTC. The variable domain in full, with the rest retrieved from reference TRBV2 and TRBJ2-7, is EPEVTQTPSHQVTQMGQEVILRCVPISNHLYFYWYRQILGQKVEFLVSFYNNEISEKSEIFDDQFSVERPDGSNFTLKIRSTKLEDSAMYFCASGLMDARDEQYFGPGTRLTVT.

The table lists this clonotype with many counts. This chain links TRBV6-5 with TRBJ2-1; 9 bases align to TRBD1. The junction had 2 bases not matched to a gene; V was cut back by 2 bases and J by 3 bases. Germline V gene sequence: CDR1 MNHEY, CDR2 SVGAGI. The CDR3 spans 15 residues. The CDR3 spells CASSYGTGYYNEQFF. Written as DNA, the CDR3 is TGTGCCAGCAGTTACGGGACAGGGTACTACAATGAGCAGTTCTTC.

This clonotype was counted only a few times. At one boundary the junction diverges from the germline segment, which might be a read error. The chain carries TRBV11-2 and TRBJ2-6; D could derive from TRBD1 or TRBD2 (5 bases each). The CDR3 covers 17 residues. The germline CDR1 and CDR2 sequences are SGHAT and FQNNGV. CDR3 in amino acids: CASSLWAGASGANVPTF. The CDR3 DNA is TGTGCCAGCAGTTTATGGGCGGGTGCCTCTGGGGCCAACGTCCCGACTTTC.

The table lists this clonotype with many counts. CDR3 DNA: TGCAGTGCTAGCAGACAGTCACTTTGGGCCCAGCATTTT. It specifies CSASRQSLWAQHF. The gene calls are TRBV20-1 and TRBJ1-5; D possibly corresponds to TRBD1 (5 bases). The CDR3 is 13 residues long. Trimming took off 3 bases at V and 11 bases at J, with 17 bases between the two ends. The germline V gene encodes CDR1 DFQATT and CDR2 SNEGSKA (reference sequence).

This clonotype appeared many times. The junction and the germline gene differ at one end; a read error may be behind it. The chain is built from TRBV11-2 and TRBJ2-7, with D maybe TRBD1 (5 bases). CDR3 length: 13 amino acids. In germline, CDR1 is SGHAT, CDR2 FQNNGV. CDR3 nucleotide sequence: TGTGCCAGCAGTTTAGGGGTCTCCTACGAGCAGTACTTC. Protein: CASSLGVSYEQYF.

This clonotype has a count of ten or more. The rearrangement joins TRBV5-1 to TRBJ2-1; 10 bases map to TRBD1. This CDR3 contains 17 residues. Germline CDR1 and CDR2: SGHRS and YFSETQ. V dropped 3 bases and J dropped 4; count of bases not matched to a gene: 10. CDR3 DNA: TGCGCCAGCAGCTCTGAAGGAACGGGACAGGGGTACAATGAGCAGTTCTTC. Translating it yields CASSSEGTGQGYNEQFF.

This clonotype was counted ten times or more. The chain links TRBV11-2 to TRBJ1-1; 11 bases agree with TRBD1. The V and J ends lost 6 bases and 4 bases, in that order; junction bases with no gene match: 1. CDR3 length: 13 residues. CDR1 SGHAT and CDR2 FQNNGV come from the germline V gene. The CDR3 sequence is CASRGQGGTEAFF. The CDR3 nucleotides are TGTGCCAGCAGGGGACAGGGGGGCACTGAAGCTTTCTTT.

This clonotype was detected many times. The chain carries TRBV7-9 and TRBJ2-3; perhaps TRBD2 as D (6 bases). This CDR3 contains 15 residues. CDR1 and CDR2 from the germline V gene are SEHNR and FQNEAQ (reference sequence). Trimming stripped 5 bases from V and 1 base from J, with 13 bases between. In nucleotides, the CDR3 is TGTGCCAGCAGCCAACGGACTACCCGCACAGATACGCAGTATTTT. As protein: CASSQRTTRTDTQYF.

This clonotype was counted many times. The V and J genes are TRBV6-2 or TRBV6-3 and TRBJ2-1; no clear D. The CDR3 is made up of 18 amino acids. Germline V gene lookup returns CDR1 MNHEY and CDR2 SVGEGT. V lost 5 bases and J lost 3, with 23 bases in between. The CDR3 DNA sequence: TGTGCCAGCAGTCTCTTTAACGCATGGCCGGCCTACTACAATGAGCAGTTCTTC. Translation: CASSLFNAWPAYYNEQFF.

This clonotype was observed at least ten times. The chain joins TRBV2 to TRBJ1-6; weak D call: TRBD1 (6 bases). Trimming removed 4 bases from V and 4 bases from J, with 8 bases in between. The length of the CDR3 is 14 residues. CDR1 SNHLY and CDR2 FYNNEI come from the germline V gene. In nucleotides, the CDR3 is TGTGCCAGCAGTGCAGGGGAGTATAATTCACCCCTCCACTTT. Protein: CASSAGEYNSPLHF.